The clone carrying this TCR beta chain was detected many times. Its antigen is not known. Fresh 10 ml peripheral blood yielded PBMCs. This sample is drawn from a study of T cells in Graves' hyperthyroidism and ophthalmopathy. Amplified TCR beta CDR3 regions derived from RNA transcripts. Primed by the HTBI set, a first-round RT-PCR was run on the TCR CDR3. From the multiplex PCR reads, TCRdb called clonotypes with MiXCR, one entry per CDR3 protein. Counted here are 500,000 to 650,000 distinct CDR3 sequences, 17% occurring once; the ten biggest clones make up roughly 15%. Broader study findings: Among clonotypes expanded in thyroid above 0.001, most were also found in blood. A median around 6 months before onset, the model predicted ophthalmopathy. A model using 13 V-J features told ophthalmopathy apart from stable hyperthyroidism.

The sequence was obtained from a young woman with Graves' ophthalmopathy. Sequencing was carried out using blood.

The CDR3 coding sequence is TGTGCCTGGAGTGTACATGGGGTTGAAGCTTTCTTT. It encodes CAWSVHGVEAFF. The rearrangement uses TRBV30 and TRBJ1-1; D is uncertain. CDR1 and CDR2 (germline): GTSNPN, SVGIG (reference sequence). The CDR3 spans 12 residues. Deletions cut 0 bases from V and 7 bases from J, with 9 bases between.